What follows are 30 T cell receptor beta chains derived from one specimen sequenced in a study of cytomegalovirus exposure and HLA in healthy donors. 60 Vbeta and 13 Jbeta primers were used in PCR. Repertoires were generated with immunoSEQ multiplex PCR, while TCRdb's copy carries only in-frame clones and drops some. The profile shows some 81,000 clones, approximately 72% of them singletons. Input material: PBMCs. The source of these receptors is a woman between 40 and 55 years old in good health and CMV-seropositive.

This chain uses TRBV18 with TRBJ2-6; TRBD1 might be the D (6 bases). CDR1 is KGHSH, CDR2 LQKENI, per germline. Trimming took off 6 bases at V and 0 bases at J, with 12 bases between the two ends. The CDR3 runs to 16 residues. The CDR3 region has the DNA TGTGCCAGCTCTACACAGGGCCCCTCTGGGGCCAACGTCCTGACTTTC. Protein sequence: CASSTQGPSGANVLTF.

V and J are TRBV2 and TRBJ2-6, with D possibly being TRBD2 (5 bases). The ends were cut back, 6 bases at V and 0 bases at J, with 24 bases in the middle. The CDR3 runs to 20 residues. From germline, CDR1 is SNHLY and CDR2 FYNNEI. The CDR3 DNA follows: TGTGCCAGCAGCTGGAGTCCGTTTGAGAGCGGAGACTCTGGGGCCAACGTCCTGACTTTC. Translation: CASSWSPFESGDSGANVLTF.

The V call is TRBV27, the J call TRBJ2-7; TRBD1 matches at 8 bases. From germline, CDR1 is MNHEY and CDR2 SMNVEV (reference sequence). With V trimmed by 3 bases and J by 5 bases, 12 bases remained unmatched. CDR3 size: 16 residues. The CDR3 loop is CASSFDRTGSPHEQYF. CDR3 bases: TGTGCCAGCAGTTTTGATCGGACAGGGTCCCCCCACGAGCAGTACTTC.

The gene calls are TRBV5-6 and TRBJ2-7, with 8 bases identical to TRBD1. There are 15 residues in the CDR3. Germline assignment: CDR1 SGHDT and CDR2 YYEEEE. Unmatched junction bases numbered 6, after V lost 4 bases and J lost 0 bases. The CDR3 DNA reads as TGTGCCAGCAGCGGGAATGGACAGGGCTCCTACGAGCAGTACTTC. Its translation: CASSGNGQGSYEQYF.

The chain has TRBV14 and TRBJ1-2, with TRBD1 as a possible D gene (6 bases). This CDR3 has 15 residues. V lost 1 base, J lost 1 base, and 10 bases lay in between. CDR1 is SGHDN and CDR2 is FVKESK in the germline V gene. The CDR3 region is CASSQADRINYGYTF. The CDR3, as DNA: TGTGCCAGCAGCCAAGCCGACAGGATTAACTATGGCTACACCTTC.

The chain uses TRBV30 and TRBJ2-1; tentative D call: TRBD1 (7 bases). CDR3 length: 15 amino acids. CDR1 is GTSNPN, CDR2 SVGIG, per germline (reference sequence). V was trimmed by 2 bases and J by 4 bases, leaving 15 bases between them. The CDR3 bases are TGTGCCTGGAGTCGGGGCAGGGGGGCTTACAATGAGCAGTTCTTC. Translated, it gives CAWSRGRGAYNEQFF. The variable domain in full, completed from reference TRBV30 and TRBJ2-1, reads SQTIHQWPATLVQPVGSPLSLECTVEGTSNPNLYWYRQAAGRGLQLLFYSVGIGQISSEVPQNLSASRPQDRQFILSSKKLLLSDSGFYLCAWSRGRGAYNEQFFGPGTRLTVL.

A few counts support this clone. The chain joins TRBV10-3 to TRBJ2-7; D might be TRBD1 (6 bases). With 3 bases removed from V and 2 bases from J, the gap between germline ends came to 14 bases. This CDR3 is 15 amino acids long. CDR1 and CDR2 (germline): ENHRY, SYGVKD. DNA of the CDR3: TGTGCCATCAGTGATGGGGACATGACCACCTACGAGCAGTACTTC. Its protein product is CAISDGDMTTYEQYF.

The rearrangement uses TRBV7-9 and TRBJ1-2; 10 nucleotides line up with TRBD1. Germline V lookup: CDR1 SEHNR, CDR2 FQNEAQ (reference sequence). Trimming took 5 bases from V and 7 from J; bases not matched to a gene: 7. The CDR3 runs to 14 residues. The CDR3 DNA reads as TGTGCCAGCAGCGCCGGACAGGGGGTTGGTGGCTACACCTTC. Amino acid sequence: CASSAGQGVGGYTF.

The V call is TRBV6-6, the J call TRBJ2-7, with TRBD1 as a possible D gene (5 bases). The CDR3 sequence is 13 residues long. Trimming took 6 bases from V and 0 from J, leaving 9 bases between them. CDR1 is MNHNY, CDR2 SVGAGI, per germline (reference sequence). DNA of the CDR3: TGTGCCAGCAGGACGACAGACTCCTACGAGCAGTACTTC. Translating gives CASRTTDSYEQYF.

With regard to this clone: A read error is possible here, since a much larger clone lies one base away. Other DNA sequences of this sample code for an identical CDR3. The chain carries TRBV6-5 and TRBJ1-1; tentatively, D is TRBD1 (5 bases). The V gene lost 5 bases and the J gene lost 1 base, with 8 bases spanning the gap. The CDR3 runs to 13 residues. Germline V gene sequence: CDR1 MNHEY, CDR2 SVGAGI. CDR3 sequence (DNA): TGTGCCAGCAGTCCTCAGGGGAACACTGAAGCTTTCTTT. Translated, it gives CASSPQGNTEAFF.

J is TRBJ1-4 and V is TRBV19; 7 bases are a match to TRBD1. With V trimmed by 4 bases and J by 5 bases, 10 bases remained unmatched. The CDR3 has 16 residues. Germline V lookup: CDR1 LNHDA, CDR2 SQIVND (reference sequence). The CDR3 region has the DNA TGTGCCAGTAGTAAAATTACGGGACAGAGAAATGAAAAACTGTTTTTT. Its translation: CASSKITGQRNEKLFF.

The chain is built from TRBV6-6 and TRBJ1-6; no firm D call. The CDR3 has 13 residues. Deletions cut 5 bases from V and 7 bases from J, with 9 bases between. Germline CDR1 MNHNY, CDR2 SVGAGI (reference sequence). This CDR3 is CASSPGYNSPLHF. In nucleotides, the CDR3 is TGTGCCAGCAGTCCCGGGTACAATTCACCCCTCCACTTT.

V and J are TRBV7-9 and TRBJ2-1; 8 positions agree with TRBD1. The CDR3 length is 15 residues. Per germline, CDR1 SEHNR and CDR2 FQNEAQ (reference sequence). J gave up 0 bases and V 4 bases, and 2 bases lay outside the gene matches. This CDR3 is CASSSDRGSYNEQFF. The CDR3 bases are TGTGCCAGCAGCTCAGACAGGGGCTCCTACAATGAGCAGTTCTTC.

This chain connects TRBV27 to TRBJ2-1, with 8 bases fitting TRBD2. In germline, CDR1 is MNHEY, CDR2 SMNVEV (reference sequence). V lost 1 base and J lost 0; bases outside the gene matches: 11. The CDR3 loop spans 19 amino acids. The CDR3 is CASSLFSVSSGSSYNEQFF. The CDR3 DNA reads TGTGCCAGCAGTTTATTTTCGGTTTCGAGCGGGAGCTCCTACAATGAGCAGTTCTTC.

This chain connects TRBV28 to TRBJ2-3, with 7 bases lining up with TRBD2. The V and J ends lost 1 base and 3 bases, in that order; junction bases with no gene match: 7. The CDR3 covers 16 residues. CDR1 and CDR2 (germline): MDHEN, SYDVKM. The CDR3: CASSLSQRGGTDTQYF. The DNA for the CDR3 is TGTGCCAGCAGTTTATCCCAGCGGGGAGGAACAGATACGCAGTATTTT.

V gene TRBV6-5 combines with J gene TRBJ2-2, with TRBD1 as a possible D gene (6 bases). The V gene's germline CDR1 is MNHEY and CDR2 SVGAGI. The CDR3 is 15 residues long. The CDR3 region has the DNA TGTGCTACTAAACCCCAGGGGACGAACACCGGGGAGCTGTTTTTT. It is translated as CATKPQGTNTGELFF.

This clone has just one count. This chain joins TRBV7-2 and TRBJ2-1, with D tentatively TRBD2 (5 bases). With 5 bases removed from V and 6 bases from J, the gap between germline ends came to 17 bases. Germline V gives CDR1 SGHTA, CDR2 FQGNSA. The CDR3 contains 15 residues. The CDR3 sequence is CASSPDPYEGNEQFF. The CDR3 DNA follows: TGTGCCAGCAGCCCCGATCCTTACGAGGGCAATGAGCAGTTCTTC.

The chain links TRBV27 to TRBJ1-6, with TRBD1 as a possible D gene (5 bases). The CDR3 contains 15 residues. Trimming pared 0 bases from V and 8 bases from J, leaving 11 bases between. Per germline, CDR1 MNHEY and CDR2 SMNVEV (reference sequence). CDR3 sequence: CASSLSAGLDSPLHF. The CDR3 nucleotides are TGTGCCAGCAGTTTATCGGCGGGACTTGATTCACCCCTCCACTTT.

The V gene is TRBV7-6, the J gene TRBJ1-1; maybe TRBD1 (5 bases). Germline V CDR1 and CDR2: SGHVS, FNYEAQ. The CDR3 covers 14 residues. V was shortened by 3 bases and J by 0 bases, with 8 bases between the two germline ends. The CDR3 region has the DNA TGTGCCAGCAGCTTTCAGGGTGTGAACACTGAAGCTTTCTTT. Its translation: CASSFQGVNTEAFF.

The rearrangement uses TRBV29-1 and TRBJ1-2; D call uncertain. CDR3 length: 13 amino acids. The ends were cut back, 3 bases at V and 5 bases at J, with 13 bases in the middle. Germline values: CDR1 SQVTM, CDR2 ANQGSEA. The CDR3 bases are TGCAGCGTTGAGCGGGCGGCTGGGTATGGCTACACCTTC. It translates to CSVERAAGYGYTF.

V is TRBV5-4 and J is TRBJ2-5; 7 bases are shared with TRBD1. Losses at the gene ends were 1 base for V and 3 bases for J; bases not matched to a gene: 9. The germline CDR1 and CDR2 sequences are SGHNT and YYREEE (reference sequence). The CDR3 runs to 16 residues. The CDR3 DNA reads as TGTGCCAGCAGCTTGTCCCTCGGACAGGCAAAAGAGACCCAGTACTTC. Encoded protein: CASSLSLGQAKETQYF. Together with reference TRBV5-4 and TRBJ2-5, the CDR3 gives the full variable domain: ETGVTQSPTHLIKTRGQQVTLRCSSQSGHNTVSWYQQALGQGPQFIFQYYREEENGRGNFPPRFSGLQFPNYSSELNVNALELDDSALYLCASSLSLGQAKETQYFGPGTRLLVL.

The V gene is TRBV27, the J gene TRBJ1-1, with TRBD1 matching over 7 bases. The CDR3 extends over 13 amino acids. The ends lost 2 bases at V and 4 bases at J; junction bases unmatched: 1. Germline CDR1 is MNHEY and CDR2 is SMNVEV (reference sequence). CDR3 loop: CASSLTGATEAFF. In nucleotides, the CDR3 is TGTGCCAGCAGTTTAACAGGGGCCACTGAAGCTTTCTTT.

The rearrangement joins TRBV9 to TRBJ1-2; TRBD1 aligns across 8 bases. Trimming at V came to 4 bases and at J to 5 bases, leaving 4 bases not matched to a gene. The germline CDR1 and CDR2 sequences are SGDLS and YYNGEE. CDR3 length: 13 amino acids. CDR3 in DNA: TGTGCCAGCAGCCCGGACAGGGAATATGGCTACACCTTC. Its translation is CASSPDREYGYTF.

This clone was seen a handful of times. The J gene is TRBJ1-5, the V gene TRBV18; the D gene is possibly TRBD1 (6 bases). V lost 6 bases, J lost 3 bases, and 9 bases lay in between. Germline V gene data show CDR1 as KGHSH and CDR2 as LQKENI. The CDR3 length is 13 residues. This chain's CDR3 is CASSWDNNQPQHF. The CDR3 DNA reads TGTGCCAGCTCCTGGGACAACAATCAGCCCCAGCATTTT.

The CDR3 region is CASRRQGEDEQYF. The CDR3 DNA reads as TGTGCCAGTAGACGACAGGGGGAGGACGAGCAGTACTTC. The chain has TRBV19 and TRBJ2-7; 9 nucleotides line up with TRBD1. The CDR3 is made up of 13 amino acids. The junction had 5 bases not matched to a gene; V was cut back by 6 bases and J by 5 bases. Germline assignment: CDR1 LNHDA and CDR2 SQIVND (reference sequence).

The sample holds a few counts of this clone. This chain uses TRBV5-6 with TRBJ1-1; the D gene is possibly TRBD1 (5 bases). The germline gives CDR1 SGHDT, CDR2 YYEEEE. Trimming removed 3 bases from V and 4 bases from J, with 13 bases in between. This CDR3 is built from 14 residues. CDR3 coding DNA: TGTGCCAGCAGCTCCCTAGGTGGGGCCACTGAAGCTTTCTTT. Encoded protein: CASSSLGGATEAFF. The whole variable domain, filled in from reference TRBV5-6 and TRBJ1-1, reads DAGVTQSPTHLIKTRGQQVTLRCSPKSGHDTVSWYQQALGQGPQFIFQYYEEEERQRGNFPDRFSGHQFPNYSSELNVNALLLGDSALYLCASSSLGGATEAFFGQGTRLTVV.

The chain employs TRBV30 and TRBJ2-1; D might be TRBD1 (5 bases). The CDR3 contains 14 residues. Trimming took 6 bases from V and 0 from J, leaving 12 bases between them. The germline V gene has CDR1 GTSNPN and CDR2 SVGIG (reference sequence). DNA of the CDR3: TGTGCCTGTCTTCATGACAGCTCCTACAATGAGCAGTTCTTC. Encoded protein: CACLHDSSYNEQFF.

The J gene is TRBJ2-2, the V gene TRBV7-6, with D unresolved. Between the trimmed V and J ends, which lost 4 bases and 2 bases, there was a span of 2 bases. The CDR3 sequence is 12 residues long. Per the germline V gene, CDR1 is SGHVS and CDR2 is FNYEAQ. The CDR3 reads CASSSNTGELFF. The DNA for the CDR3 is TGTGCCAGCAGCTCTAACACCGGGGAGCTGTTTTTT.

This clone was seen just once. CDR3 sequence: CASSLGGRWEQYF. CDR3 nucleotides: TGTGCCAGCAGCTTAGGTGGCCGCTGGGAGCAGTACTTC. The chain carries TRBV7-2 and TRBJ2-5; tentatively, D is TRBD2 (5 bases). This CDR3 region has 13 residues. With 1 base removed from V and 11 bases from J, the gap between germline ends came to 14 bases. CDR1 is SGHTA and CDR2 is FQGNSA in the germline V gene.

The genes are TRBV6-5 and TRBJ2-7; maybe TRBD2 (6 bases). CDR3 length: 14 amino acids. Germline lookup yields CDR1 MNHEY and CDR2 SVGAGI. Trimming removed 6 bases from V and 2 bases from J, with 14 bases in between. CDR3 loop: CASSPYGGAYEQYF. CDR3 DNA sequence: TGTGCCAGCAGCCCCTACGGGGGAGCCTACGAGCAGTACTTC.